This T cell receptor beta chain is from a study of blood T cell repertoires in COVID-19. This CDR3 has 15 residues. Germline V gene sequence: CDR1 SGDLS, CDR2 YYNGEE. As originally analysed: The authors estimated nucleated cell counts from reference gene primer amplification. Clones were read by immunoSEQ multiplex PCR, and TCRdb kept only the in-frame ones, dropping some. From that table come the V and J calls and clone size; the DNA was used to work out D and trimming. The table shows approximately 190,000 clones, with 84% occurring only once. In regard to this clone: The junction differs from germline at one of its ends, possibly a read error.

Sequenced: PBMCs or T cells enriched from blood (not recorded which). The TCR was taken from a man in his forties or fifties who had recovered from COVID-19. This rearrangement joins TRBV9 to TRBJ1-1; the D gene is possibly TRBD1 (6 bases). Written as DNA, the CDR3 is TGTGCCAGCAGTCTGGACAGCTACATGAACGCTGAAGCTTTCTTT. It yields the protein CASSLDSYMNAEAFF.